These 24 T cell receptor beta chains were all obtained from the same sample, sequenced in a study of T-cell reconstitution after alpha-beta-depleted transplantation in children. Study-level points and caveats: T-cell counts and diversity at one year post-transplant came mainly from newly produced T cells.

Preparing the TCRbeta library involved the use of unique molecular identifiers. One entry per CDR3 protein results from TCRdb running MiXCR on the PCR reads. This table holds 250,000 to 300,000 distinct CDR3 sequences, almost 8% found once. No antigen is known for these receptors. The specimen was peripheral blood, collected 360 days after TCRalphabeta/CD19-depleted stem cell transplant. The receptors here all came from a female patient aged 2 to 10 who had a stem cell transplant for Fanconi anemia, so the T cells may come from the graft donor.

This clonotype appeared many times. The rearrangement links TRBV9 to TRBJ1-1; D might be TRBD1 (6 bases). Germline V gene lookup returns CDR1 SGDLS and CDR2 YYNGEE. This CDR3 has 12 amino acids. V gave up 3 bases and J gave up 8 bases, with 11 bases separating them. DNA of the CDR3: TGTGCCAGCAGCGCCACCGGGACAGAAGCTTTCTTT. Its protein product is CASSATGTEAFF.

The table lists this clonotype with many counts. In DNA, the CDR3 is TGTGCCAGCAGTTTGCACCTAGGGGGGTATGAGCAGTTCTTC. Encoded protein: CASSLHLGGYEQFF. The chain joins TRBV27 to TRBJ2-1; D possibly uses TRBD1 or TRBD2 (6 bases each). Between the trimmed V and J ends, which lost 3 bases and 8 bases, there was a span of 14 bases. The CDR3 is 14 amino acids. Germline assignment: CDR1 MNHEY and CDR2 SMNVEV (reference sequence).

The table lists this clonotype with many counts. This sequence joins TRBV5-1 and TRBJ1-5; the match to TRBD1 covers 8 bases. With 5 bases clipped from V and 4 bases from J, the junction kept 8 bases outside the gene matches. CDR1 SGHRS and CDR2 YFSETQ come from the germline V gene. The CDR3 runs to 15 residues. The CDR3 nucleotides are TGCGCCAGCAGGTTCGGACAGGGAGGGAATCAGCCCCAGCATTTT. It codes for CASRFGQGGNQPQHF.

The chain recombines TRBV27 with TRBJ1-1; D is possibly TRBD1 (5 bases). V was pared by 6 bases and J by 0 bases, with 11 bases between. This CDR3 has 14 residues. CDR1 MNHEY and CDR2 SMNVEV come from the germline V gene (reference sequence). The CDR3 loop is CASRPGPVNTEAFF. CDR3 DNA: TGTGCCAGCAGGCCGGGACCGGTGAACACTGAAGCTTTCTTT.

This clonotype rates as medium-sized (0.01 to 0.1%). The chain uses TRBV5-1 and TRBJ2-1; the D gene is possibly TRBD2 (6 bases). Deletions cut 2 bases from V and 8 bases from J, with 14 bases between. Germline V lookup: CDR1 SGHRS, CDR2 YFSETQ. The CDR3 runs 14 residues. The CDR3 coding sequence is TGCGCCAGCAGCTTCCGGGGGACGGGGGATGAGCAGTTCTTC. Protein product: CASSFRGTGDEQFF.

This clonotype was recorded at least ten times. The V call is TRBV7-2, the J call TRBJ1-1; D is ambiguous. Germline assignment: CDR1 SGHTA and CDR2 FQGNSA. The length of the CDR3 is 15 residues. V dropped 2 bases and J dropped 0 bases, with 10 bases sitting between them. The CDR3 loop is CASSLYVPVNTEAFF. Here the CDR3 DNA reads TGTGCCAGCAGCTTATATGTCCCGGTGAACACTGAAGCTTTCTTT.

This clonotype was observed at least ten times. The chain is built from TRBV29-1 and TRBJ2-2, with a weak D call TRBD1 (6 bases). CDR1 SQVTM and CDR2 ANQGSEA come from the germline V gene. Trimming shortened V by 6 bases and J by 8 bases, and 13 bases separated the two germline ends. The CDR3 runs to 12 residues. The chain's CDR3 is CSVTRDIGELFF. The CDR3 DNA sequence: TGCAGCGTGACCCGGGACATAGGGGAGCTGTTTTTT.

This clonotype was seen more than once but under ten times. The chain uses TRBV28 and TRBJ1-3; 7 nucleotides agree with TRBD1. Unmatched junction bases numbered 7, after V lost 6 bases and J lost 2 bases. This CDR3 spans 15 amino acids. The germline CDR1 and CDR2 sequences are MDHEN and SYDVKM. The CDR3 protein is CASRGQLVAGNTIYF. CDR3 sequence (DNA): TGTGCCAGCAGGGGACAGTTAGTAGCTGGAAACACCATATATTTT.

This clonotype was found many times. The chain is built from TRBV12-3 or TRBV12-4 and TRBJ1-1, with D unclear. The CDR3 consists of 11 residues. V was pared by 5 bases and J by 5 bases, with 6 bases between. CDR3 bases: TGTGCCAGCAGTCCCCTGACTGAAGCTTTCTTT. Translation: CASSPLTEAFF.

The sample holds a few counts of this clonotype. The rearrangement uses TRBV5-1 and TRBJ2-5; TRBD2 aligns across 8 bases. The CDR3 consists of 14 residues. CDR1 SGHRS and CDR2 YFSETQ come from the germline V gene. V lost 6 bases and J lost 4; bases outside the gene matches: 8. The CDR3 protein is CASTAGGLGETQYF. DNA for the CDR3: TGCGCCAGCACGGCGGGGGGCCTGGGAGAGACCCAGTACTTC.

The rearrangement uses TRBV6-1 and TRBJ1-3; a possible D gene is TRBD1 (5 bases). In germline, CDR1 is MNHNS, CDR2 SASEGT. CDR3 length: 17 amino acids. With 6 bases removed from V and 7 bases from J, the gap between germline ends came to 25 bases. CDR3 residues: CASRGGPLGERRNTIYF. CDR3 bases: TGTGCCAGCAGGGGAGGGCCCTTGGGGGAGAGGCGGAACACCATATATTTT.

This clonotype was seen ten or more times. The chain uses TRBV28 and TRBJ2-1, with D tentatively TRBD2 (5 bases). This CDR3 is 17 amino acids long. Between the trimmed V and J ends, which lost 2 bases and 3 bases, there was a span of 17 bases. CDR1 is MDHEN, CDR2 SYDVKM, per germline. CDR3 in amino acids: CASSLLLTTVNYNEQFF. The DNA of the CDR3 is TGTGCCAGCAGTTTACTCCTGACTACCGTTAACTACAATGAGCAGTTCTTC.

The table lists this clonotype with a few counts. The chain joins TRBV11-1 to TRBJ2-1, with D perhaps TRBD2 (6 bases). The germline V gene encodes CDR1 SGHAT and CDR2 FQDESV (reference sequence). The CDR3 length is 18 residues. Trimming took off 1 base at V and 4 bases at J, with 20 bases between the two ends. In DNA form, the CDR3 reads TGTGCCAGCAGCTTAGTCCGGTGGATGGAGGGTACATACAATGAGCAGTTCTTC. It codes for CASSLVRWMEGTYNEQFF.

This clonotype was seen more than once but under ten times. The rearrangement joins TRBV20-1 to TRBJ1-6; D not resolved. V lost 3 bases to trimming and J lost 10 bases, with 13 bases between them. Germline assignment: CDR1 DFQATT and CDR2 SNEGSKA (reference sequence). The CDR3 runs 13 residues. Here the CDR3 DNA reads TGCAGTGCTAGTGAGAGGGTAGAGTCACCCCTCCACTTT. Protein: CSASERVESPLHF.

This clonotype was seen many times. The V and J genes are TRBV6-5 and TRBJ2-5; no clear D gene. The CDR3 is made up of 16 amino acids. V was pared by 4 bases and J by 2 bases, with 17 bases between. Germline CDR1 is MNHEY and CDR2 is SVGAGI. DNA of the CDR3: TGTGCCAGCAGTTGGATAGTCTTCGCCGAGCAAGAGACCCAGTACTTC. The encoded protein is CASSWIVFAEQETQYF.

This clonotype was counted many times. V gene TRBV7-8 combines with J gene TRBJ2-1; perhaps TRBD2 as D (5 bases). CDR1 is SGHVS and CDR2 is FQNEAQ in the germline V gene. CDR3 length equals 14 residues. V was trimmed by 5 bases and J by 9 bases, leaving 17 bases between them. The CDR3 loop is CASSRSGIGFEQFF. DNA of the CDR3: TGTGCCAGCAGCCGCTCCGGGATCGGTTTTGAGCAGTTCTTC.

This clonotype was observed at least ten times. The gene calls are TRBV28 and TRBJ1-2; a possible D gene is TRBD1 (5 bases). Germline V CDR1 and CDR2: MDHEN, SYDVKM. The V gene lost 10 bases and the J gene lost 6 bases, with 15 bases spanning the gap. The CDR3 sequence is 12 residues long. CDR3 in amino acids: CATIQDKDGYTF. For the CDR3, the DNA is TGTGCCACGATACAGGACAAGGATGGCTACACCTTC.

This clonotype was picked up many times. The genes are TRBV5-1 and TRBJ2-2; no clear D. V shed 0 bases and J shed 2 bases, with 8 bases lying between them. Germline CDR1 reads SGHRS; CDR2 reads YFSETQ. The CDR3 totals 15 residues. The CDR3 coding sequence is TGCGCCAGCAGCTTGGCTGGGTCTAACACCGGGGAGCTGTTTTTT. The encoded protein is CASSLAGSNTGELFF.

The chain carries TRBV5-4 and TRBJ2-5; 14 bases match TRBD2. Trimming took 0 bases from V and 5 from J; bases not matched to a gene: 9. Germline V CDR1 and CDR2: SGHNT, YYREEE (reference sequence). The CDR3 totals 18 residues. The CDR3 here is CASSLGRTSGGYGETQYF. The CDR3 bases are TGTGCCAGCAGCTTGGGAAGGACTAGCGGGGGGTACGGGGAGACCCAGTACTTC.

This clonotype was counted many times. The chain employs TRBV12-3 or TRBV12-4 and TRBJ2-1, with 12 nucleotides matching TRBD2. The CDR3 consists of 16 residues. The ends lost 4 bases at V and 4 bases at J; junction bases unmatched: 5. The CDR3 nucleotides are TGTGCCAGCAGTTCCCCTAGCGGGAGGGCTTACAATGAGCAGTTCTTC. Translating it yields CASSSPSGRAYNEQFF.

Many counts were recorded for this clonotype. The chain carries TRBV29-1 and TRBJ1-5; D is uncertain. The CDR3 extends over 17 amino acids. CDR1 is SQVTM and CDR2 is ANQGSEA in the germline V gene. The V and J ends lost 3 bases and 6 bases respectively, with 24 bases between them. The CDR3 nucleotides read TGCAGCGTTGAGTCGGACGCTAAAGGGAAGGGCGTTCAGCCCCAGCATTTT. Its protein is CSVESDAKGKGVQPQHF.

The chain's CDR3 is CASSPCVSALICYEQYF. In nucleotides, the CDR3 is TGTGCCAGCAGCCCCTGTGTCTCTGCACTTATCTGCTACGAGCAGTACTTC. This rearrangement joins TRBV12-1 to TRBJ2-7; the table's D call of TRBD1 was not tested on the DNA. TRBV12-1 corresponds to a pseudogene. The CDR3 contains 17 residues.

This clonotype occurred a few times. The rearrangement uses TRBV7-3 and TRBJ2-2, with 12 bases matching TRBD1. From germline, CDR1 is SGHTA and CDR2 FQGTGA. With V trimmed by 1 base and J by 5 bases, 8 bases remained unmatched. The CDR3 has 18 amino acids. CDR3 loop: CASSLRSLGQGATGELFF. DNA of the CDR3: TGTGCCAGCAGCTTAAGAAGTTTGGGACAGGGGGCGACCGGGGAGCTGTTTTTT. The variable domain in full, with the rest retrieved from reference TRBV7-3 and TRBJ2-2, is GAGVSQTPSNKVTEKGKYVELRCDPISGHTALYWYRQSLGQGPEFLIYFQGTGAADDSGLPNDRFFAVRPEGSVSTLKIQRTERGDSAVYLCASSLRSLGQGATGELFFGEGSRLTVL.

This chain links TRBV28 with TRBJ1-4; TRBD1 is a possible D gene (5 bases). This CDR3 has 14 amino acids. The V and J ends lost 8 bases and 7 bases respectively, with 17 bases between them. Per the germline V gene, CDR1 is MDHEN and CDR2 is SYDVKM. The CDR3 is CASSDSRLAEKLFF. The CDR3 DNA reads as TGTGCCAGCTCTGACAGTCGGCTGGCTGAAAAACTGTTTTTT. The complete variable domain, with remaining parts taken from reference TRBV28 and TRBJ1-4, reads DVKVTQSSRYLVKRTGEKVFLECVQDMDHENMFWYRQDPGLGLRLIYFSYDVKMKEKGDIPEGYSVSREKKERFSLILESASTNQTSMYLCASSDSRLAEKLFFGSGTQLSVL.